Listed below are T cell receptor beta chains from one sample, sequenced in a study of T cell responses to AZD1222 COVID-19 vaccine. The data were produced by immunoSEQ multiplex PCR, yet TCRdb's version contains in-frame clones alone and is incomplete. Here the sample spans around 100,000 clones, approximately 87% being singletons. This material consisted of peripheral blood, taken on day 0 of MenACWY control vaccination. The receptors shown here come from an adult in good health. Each CDR3 is given with its conserved first and last residue. Each record gives: V gene, D gene, clone size, J gene, CDR3 DNA, CDR3 protein. The D gene is left open where the match is weak. For some rows the clone size is stated as once, few or many, or as a class when expanded; others skip it.

>TRBV28|TRBD2|few|TRBJ2-7
TGTGCCAGTCAAATAGCGGGAGCCTCCTACGAGCAGTACTTC
CASQIAGASYEQYF
>TRBV9|NA|NA|TRBJ1-3
TGTGCCAGCAGCGAGGGTTGGGGAAACACCATATATTTT
CASSEGWGNTIYF
>TRBV19|NA|NA|TRBJ2-7
TGTGCCAGTAGTATCCCCGGCCGTTCCTACGAGCAGTACTTC
CASSIPGRSYEQYF
>TRBV5-1|TRBD2|NA|TRBJ2-1
TGCGCCAGCAGCCGGAGCGGGAGGGAGTACAATGAGCAGTTCTTC
CASSRSGREYNEQFF
>TRBV19|TRBD1|NA|TRBJ2-2
TGTGCCAGTATTGACAGGGTTGGGGCCGGGGAGCTGTTTTTT
CASIDRVGAGELFF
>TRBV7-3|NA|few|TRBJ1-2
TGTGCCAGCAGCTTCGGGGGAGGGAGTGGCTACACCTTC
CASSFGGGSGYTF
>TRBV5-1|NA|NA|TRBJ1-1
TGCGCCAGCGGAGCCGGGGCCACTGAAGCTTTCTTT
CASGAGATEAFF
>TRBV28|NA|NA|TRBJ1-1
TGTGCCAGCGGGGTGGTGAACACTGAAGCTTTCTTT
CASGVVNTEAFF
>TRBV2|TRBD1|NA|TRBJ1-4
TGTGCCAGCAGTCAGGGGGGACCACTGTTTTTT
CASSQGGPLFF
>TRBV27|TRBD1|NA|TRBJ1-1
TGTGCCAGCAGTACCCGCCTAGGGCAGGGGGGCACTGAAGCTTTCTTT
CASSTRLGQGGTEAFF
>TRBV2|NA|NA|TRBJ2-7
TGTGCCAGCAGTGAGATTTCTTACGAGCAGTACTTC
CASSEISYEQYF
>TRBV2|NA|few|TRBJ1-1
TGTGCCAGCCGGGCCACCATGAACACTGAAGCTTTCTTT
CASRATMNTEAFF
>TRBV12-3/TRBV12-4|NA|NA|TRBJ2-5
TGTGCCAGCAGCTGGGCCCCGTGGGAGACCCAGTACTTC
CASSWAPWETQYF
>TRBV28|TRBD1|NA|TRBJ2-1
TGTGCCAGCAGTCCCCCGACAGGGAGCAATGAGCAGTTCTTC
CASSPPTGSNEQFF
>TRBV18|NA|NA|TRBJ2-7
TGTGCCAGCTCAGCCGGGAACTCCTACGAGCAGTACTTC
CASSAGNSYEQYF
>TRBV18|TRBD1|NA|TRBJ2-2
TGTGCCAGCTCCGTCGGACAGGGGACCACCGGGGAGCTGTTTTTT
CASSVGQGTTGELFF
>TRBV7-2|TRBD2|NA|TRBJ2-5
TGTGCCAGCAGAAAAAGCGGGAGGGCCCCCCAAGAGACCCAGTACTTC
CASRKSGRAPQETQYF
>TRBV7-2|TRBD1|NA|TRBJ1-1
TGTGCCAGCAGCCCCCAACAGGGGATGAACACTGAAGCTTTCTTT
CASSPQQGMNTEAFF
>TRBV7-9|NA|NA|TRBJ1-6
TGTGCCAGCCGGGACTGGGATTCACCCCTCCACTTT
CASRDWDSPLHF
>TRBV5-6|NA|NA|TRBJ2-1
TGTGCCAGCACCACGCACCGGACTGTCCATGAGCAGTTCTTC
CASTTHRTVHEQFF
>TRBV7-2|NA|once|TRBJ1-3
TGTGCCAGCAGCCTGACAGTTAACTCTGGAAACACCATATATTTT
CASSLTVNSGNTIYF
>TRBV7-9|NA|NA|TRBJ1-1
TGTGCCAGCAGCCGGGGGAACACTGAAGCTTTCTTT
CASSRGNTEAFF
>TRBV7-8|TRBD2|NA|TRBJ2-5
TGTGCCAGCAGCTTCCTTGGACTAGACCTCTGGGAGACCCAGTACTTC
CASSFLGLDLWETQYF
>TRBV3-1/TRBV3-2|NA|NA|TRBJ2-7
TGTGCCAGCAGCCAAGATAGTGGGCACTACGAGCAGTACTTC
CASSQDSGHYEQYF
>TRBV6-5|TRBD1|NA|TRBJ2-5
TGTGCCAGCAGGGTAACCCGACAGGGGGAGACCCAGTACTTC
CASRVTRQGETQYF
>TRBV6-2/TRBV6-3|NA|NA|TRBJ1-5
TGTGCCAGCAGTTCCGGGGGGGGCGTTCAGCCCCAGCATTTT
CASSSGGGVQPQHF
>TRBV5-1|TRBD2|NA|TRBJ2-1
TGCGCCAGCAGCCAAACTAGCGGGAACTACAATGAGCAGTTCTTC
CASSQTSGNYNEQFF
>TRBV12-5|NA|NA|TRBJ2-3
TGTGCTAGTGCTCGCACAGATACGCAGTATTTT
CASARTDTQYF
>TRBV5-8|TRBD2|NA|TRBJ2-7
TGTGCCAGCAGCTCGGCGGGGGGCGGTGGGTCCTACGAGCAGTACTTC
CASSSAGGGGSYEQYF
>TRBV7-3|TRBD1|NA|TRBJ2-1
TGTGCCAGCAGCTTAGGACAGGGGGCCTACAATGAGCAGTTCTTC
CASSLGQGAYNEQFF
>TRBV19|NA|few|TRBJ1-6
TGTGCCAGTACCACCGGGAGAAATAGGAATTCACCCCTCCACTTT
CASTTGRNRNSPLHF
>TRBV2|NA|once|TRBJ2-7
TGTGCCAGCAGTCCCAGACGGTCCTCGGACGAGCAGTACTTC
CASSPRRSSDEQYF
>TRBV6-5|NA|NA|TRBJ1-5
TGTGCCAGCAGCCCAGGGTTTCAGCCCCAGCATTTT
CASSPGFQPQHF
>TRBV11-2|NA|NA|TRBJ1-5
TGTGCCAGCAGCTTCCAGGGTAATAGCAATCAGCCCCAGCATTTT
CASSFQGNSNQPQHF
>TRBV7-9|NA|few|TRBJ1-1
TGTGCCAGCCGTTTCGGGAGGGACACTGAAGCTTTCTTT
CASRFGRDTEAFF
>TRBV10-3|TRBD2|NA|TRBJ2-2
TGTGCCATCACCGCCGGGGGGTGGACCGGGGAGCTGTTTTTT
CAITAGGWTGELFF
>TRBV9|NA|NA|TRBJ1-5
TGTGCCAGCAGCCTGGACGGCGACAATCAGCCCCAGCATTTT
CASSLDGDNQPQHF
>TRBV27|NA|NA|TRBJ1-6
TGTGCCAGCAGTCCCTGGGGGCTGAATTCACCCCTCCACTTT
CASSPWGLNSPLHF
>TRBV3-1/TRBV3-2|TRBD1|NA|TRBJ1-6
TGTGCCAGCAGCCAAGGCTCATCGACAGGGGTTGGTTCACCCCTCCACTTT
CASSQGSSTGVGSPLHF
>TRBV2|NA|NA|TRBJ1-5
TGTGCCAGCAGTGAAACGTCCGGAGATCAGCCCCAGCATTTT
CASSETSGDQPQHF
>TRBV10-3|NA|NA|TRBJ2-7
TGTGCCATAGGTGGGGCTTCCTACGAGCAGTACTTC
CAIGGASYEQYF
>TRBV7-2|NA|NA|TRBJ2-1
TGTGCCAGCAGCTTAGAGGGGATGCATGAGCAGTTCTTC
CASSLEGMHEQFF
>TRBV28|NA|NA|TRBJ1-6
TGTGCCAGCAGCTCCTCATACCGGGACCCTAATTCACCCCTCCACTTT
CASSSSYRDPNSPLHF
>TRBV4-1|TRBD1|NA|TRBJ1-2
TGCGCCAGCAGCCAGGCGGGACAGGGGGCGAGGATACGCTACACCTTC
CASSQAGQGARIRYTF
>TRBV27|TRBD1|NA|TRBJ2-1
TGTGCCAGCAGTTTACCCCACAGGGGGCCTCCGTCTTACAATGAGCAGTTCTTC
CASSLPHRGPPSYNEQFF
>TRBV28|TRBD1|NA|TRBJ2-7
TGTGCCAGCAGTTTCGGGGGACAGGGGGGGAGGTACGAGCAGTACTTC
CASSFGGQGGRYEQYF
>TRBV5-1|TRBD1|NA|TRBJ1-5
TGCGCCAGCAGCACTCAGGGGGGTCAGCCCCAGCATTTT
CASSTQGGQPQHF
>TRBV6-5|TRBD1|once|TRBJ2-7
TGTGCCAGCAGGACCGGGACAGGGGGAGACTACGAGCAGTACTTC
CASRTGTGGDYEQYF
>TRBV28|NA|NA|TRBJ1-1
TGTGCCAGCAGTTTGGCCAGCGGGGGGAACACTGAAGCTTTCTTT
CASSLASGGNTEAFF